One sample yielded the 27 T cell receptor beta chains listed below, sequenced in a study of spatial heterogeneity in lung cancer. Study results and limitations: Within tumors, counts of expanded alpha and beta TCRs tracked tumor mutation counts.

Noted time point: sample taken at primary tumor resection. Their recognized antigens are unknown. TCRdb reanalysed the 5' RACE reads using MiXCR and keeps one entry per CDR3 protein. There are approximately 9,600 distinct CDR3 sequences in the sample; less than 6.5% occur only once, and 24% lies in the top ten. The source material was lung tumor tissue, sampled at surgery. These receptors were collected from a female donor with early-stage non-small cell lung cancer.

This clonotype is medium-sized in the sample. The J gene is TRBJ1-2, the V gene TRBV6-2 or TRBV6-3; D not certain. Germline V gene data show CDR1 as MNHEY and CDR2 as SVGEGT. This CDR3 region has 13 residues. Trimming stripped 9 bases from V and 0 bases from J, with 11 bases between. The CDR3 nucleotides are TGTGCCAGTGACAACGGAGCTAACTATGGCTACACCTTC. This encodes CASDNGANYGYTF.

Many counts were recorded for this clonotype. The chain is built from TRBV20-1 and TRBJ1-1, with D possibly being TRBD1 (5 bases). V lost 3 bases, J lost 11 bases, and 16 bases lay in between. CDR1 and CDR2 (germline): DFQATT, SNEGSKA (reference sequence). This CDR3 has 12 residues. This CDR3 reads CSASARDWPAFF. For the CDR3, the DNA is TGCAGTGCTAGCGCCAGGGACTGGCCGGCTTTCTTT.

The table lists this clonotype with many counts. The V gene is TRBV19, the J gene TRBJ1-4; D gene uncertain. V was shortened by 3 bases and J by 0 bases, with 8 bases between the two germline ends. From germline, CDR1 is LNHDA and CDR2 SQIVND (reference sequence). The CDR3 contains 15 residues. The DNA of the CDR3 is TGTGCCAGTAGTATCCATAGTGCAACTAATGAAAAACTGTTTTTT. It is translated as CASSIHSATNEKLFF.

This clonotype was detected many times. The chain carries TRBV12-3 or TRBV12-4 and TRBJ1-1, with D tentatively TRBD1 (5 bases). The ends were cut back, 6 bases at V and 7 bases at J, with 12 bases in the middle. The CDR3 runs 12 residues. In DNA, the CDR3 is TGTGCCAGCAGCCCTCCCGGGGGTGAAGCTTTCTTT. It is translated as CASSPPGGEAFF.

This clonotype was seen at least ten times. J is TRBJ2-7 and V is TRBV6-2 or TRBV6-3, with TRBD1 matching 10 bases. Per germline, CDR1 MNHEY and CDR2 SVGEGT. The ends lost 5 bases at V and 5 bases at J; junction bases unmatched: 3. This CDR3 is built from 13 residues. For the CDR3, the DNA is TGTGCCAGCAGTGTGACAGGGGGCAACGAGCAGTACTTC. Its translation is CASSVTGGNEQYF.

In its sample, this clonotype was seen a few times. The genes are TRBV9 and TRBJ1-4; D is ambiguous. The V end lost 4 bases, the J end lost 5 bases, and 12 bases lay between the germline ends. In germline, CDR1 is SGDLS, CDR2 YYNGEE. The CDR3 contains 14 residues. For the CDR3, the DNA is TGTGCCAGCAGCCCCGACGGAGGGAATGAAAAACTGTTTTTT. Translating gives CASSPDGGNEKLFF. The complete variable domain, with remaining parts taken from reference TRBV9 and TRBJ1-4, reads DSGVTQTPKHLITATGQRVTLRCSPRSGDLSVYWYQQSLDQGLQFLIQYYNGEERAKGNILERFSAQQFPDLHSELNLSSLELGDSALYFCASSPDGGNEKLFFGSGTQLSVL.

This clonotype was seen ten or more times. V gene TRBV20-1 combines with J gene TRBJ2-5; D not certain. V shed 0 bases and J shed 4 bases, with 15 bases lying between them. Germline CDR1 reads DFQATT; CDR2 reads SNEGSKA (reference sequence). This CDR3 spans 15 amino acids. The CDR3 sequence: CSARDPALRSETQYF. CDR3 nucleotide sequence: TGCAGTGCTAGAGATCCGGCCTTAAGGTCAGAGACCCAGTACTTC.

This clonotype was detected once. An end of the junction does not agree with germline; a read error may underlie this. The chain combines TRBV7-6 with TRBJ1-1; D ambiguous. The V gene's germline CDR1 is SGHVS and CDR2 FNYEAQ. The CDR3 has 13 residues. The CDR3 DNA reads TGTGCCAGCAGCTCAAGTCGAGACGCTGAAGCTTCCTTT. Translation gives CASSSSRDAEASF.

This clonotype was recorded many times. This chain connects TRBV10-3 to TRBJ2-1; D may match TRBD1 or TRBD2 (7 bases each). Per germline, CDR1 ENHRY and CDR2 SYGVKD. V lost 3 bases, J lost 10 bases, and 13 bases lay in between. This CDR3 contains 13 residues. CDR3 DNA: TGTGCCATCAGTGACCCAGGGGGGGTGGAGCAGTTCTTC. This gives the protein CAISDPGGVEQFF.

This clonotype is medium-sized within its sample. The chain employs TRBV2 and TRBJ2-1; D is unresolved. V was clipped by 6 bases and J by 4 bases, with 1 base between them. From germline, CDR1 is SNHLY and CDR2 FYNNEI. The CDR3 consists of 10 residues. The CDR3 nucleotides are TGTGCCAGCAGGTACAATGAGCAGTTCTTC. It is translated as CASRYNEQFF.

This clonotype showed up many times. The CDR3 loop is CASSYTPGEQFF. The CDR3 DNA follows: TGTGCCAGCAGCTACACCCCGGGCGAGCAGTTCTTC. This chain uses TRBV6-6 with TRBJ2-1; D ambiguous. The CDR3 extends over 12 amino acids. With 6 bases removed from V and 10 bases from J, the gap between germline ends came to 13 bases. CDR1 and CDR2 from the germline V gene are MNHNY and SVGAGI (reference sequence).

This clonotype was detected many times. The genes are TRBV5-1 and TRBJ1-2; TRBD1 might be the D (6 bases). The CDR3 spans 13 residues. The germline V and J ends were trimmed by 4 bases and 2 bases, with 9 bases remaining between them. Germline lookup yields CDR1 SGHRS and CDR2 YFSETQ. The DNA of the CDR3 is TGCGCCAGCAGCACCACAGGGAACTATGGCTACACCTTC. This gives the protein CASSTTGNYGYTF.

This clonotype was seen at least ten times. J is TRBJ1-2 and V is TRBV7-2; D gene uncertain. Looked up from germline, CDR1 is SGHTA and CDR2 is FQGNSA. The CDR3 has 15 residues. V shed 3 bases and J shed 0 bases, with 11 bases lying between them. CDR3 nucleotide sequence: TGTGCCAGCAGCTTCTCGCGGATAGCTAACTATGGCTACACCTTC. Translation: CASSFSRIANYGYTF.

In its sample, this clonotype was seen many times. The rearrangement uses TRBV20-1 and TRBJ2-3, with TRBD1 matching 7 bases. CDR1 is DFQATT, CDR2 SNEGSKA, per germline (reference sequence). V trimming: 5 bases; J trimming: 3 bases; junction bases outside the gene matches: 11. The CDR3 sequence is 15 residues long. The CDR3 DNA sequence: TGCAGTGCTGGTAGGACAGGAGGACAAACAGATACGCAGTATTTT. Its translation: CSAGRTGGQTDTQYF.

This clonotype was seen many times. The chain is built from TRBV20-1 and TRBJ1-2, with D unclear. The CDR3 is made up of 13 amino acids. The V end was cut by 4 bases, the J end by 6 bases, with 15 bases between. The germline V gene has CDR1 DFQATT and CDR2 SNEGSKA (reference sequence). CDR3 bases: TGCAGTGCTATAACTTGGACGGCGGATGGCTACACCTTC. Amino acids: CSAITWTADGYTF.

This clonotype came up many times. The J gene is TRBJ2-7, the V gene TRBV6-5, with 8 positions matching TRBD2. The CDR3 contains 16 residues. The germline CDR1 and CDR2 sequences are MNHEY and SVGAGI. V gave up 2 bases and J gave up 0 bases; unmatched junction bases: 6. CDR3 DNA: TGTGCCAGCAGTTACGCCACTAGCGGCGGCTCCTACGAGCAGTACTTC. Translation: CASSYATSGGSYEQYF.

This clonotype has at least ten counts. The chain couples TRBV5-1 to TRBJ2-3; TRBD2 agrees at 8 bases. CDR1 is SGHRS and CDR2 is YFSETQ in the germline V gene. Trimming at V came to 3 bases and at J to 4 bases, leaving 13 bases not matched to a gene. The CDR3 consists of 17 residues. Here the CDR3 DNA reads TGCGCCAGCAGCTCGAGGTGGGGACTAGAAAATCCAGATACGCAGTATTTT. Amino acid sequence: CASSSRWGLENPDTQYF.

This clonotype was counted ten times or more. The chain couples TRBV5-6 to TRBJ1-4, with D unresolved. This CDR3 has 13 residues. Germline V CDR1 and CDR2: SGHDT, YYEEEE. Trimming removed 4 bases at V and 6 bases at J, with 10 bases between. This CDR3 reads CASSGYGDEKLFF. In nucleotides, the CDR3 is TGTGCCAGCAGCGGGTATGGAGATGAAAAACTGTTTTTT.

There are many counts of this clonotype. The rearrangement uses TRBV3-1 and TRBJ1-1, with a weak D call TRBD1 (5 bases). V shed 4 bases and J shed 5 bases, with 14 bases lying between them. The CDR3 loop spans 14 amino acids. Germline V gene data show CDR1 as LGHDT and CDR2 as YNNKEL (reference sequence). CDR3 in DNA: TGTGCCAGCAGCCCCCTGAGGGGCGAAACTGAAGCTTTCTTT. Its translation: CASSPLRGETEAFF.

Ten or more counts support this clonotype. The chain employs TRBV30 and TRBJ1-1, with a weak D call TRBD1 (6 bases). The CDR3 contains 12 residues. Germline loops: CDR1 GTSNPN, CDR2 SVGIG (reference sequence). V lost 8 bases and J 7 bases, leaving 17 bases between the germline ends. The DNA of the CDR3 is TGTGCCCTCGGGGGCGACAGGTATGAAGCTTTCTTT. Translating gives CALGGDRYEAFF.

This clonotype was counted many times. The chain recombines TRBV7-2 with TRBJ2-5, with no clear D. CDR3 length: 14 amino acids. V lost 2 bases and J lost 1, with 8 bases in between. Germline V gives CDR1 SGHTA, CDR2 FQGNSA. CDR3 in DNA: TGTGCCAGCAGCTTATCCCCCACCCAAGAGACCCAGTACTTC. It specifies CASSLSPTQETQYF.

This sequence joins TRBV12-3 or TRBV12-4 and TRBJ2-7; TRBD1 is a possible D gene (6 bases). The CDR3 has 15 residues. Trimming took 4 bases from V and 1 from J, leaving 14 bases between them. The CDR3 DNA reads as TGTGCCAGCAGTTCCAGGGACACGTTATCCTACGAGCAGTACTTC. This codes for CASSSRDTLSYEQYF.

This clonotype was counted at least ten times. V and J are TRBV7-8 and TRBJ2-3; D is perhaps TRBD2 (6 bases). The germline CDR1 and CDR2 sequences are SGHVS and FQNEAQ. The CDR3 spans 18 residues. With 1 base removed from V and 0 bases from J, the gap between germline ends came to 17 bases. The CDR3 loop is CASSLGGWGVSSTDTQYF. The DNA of the CDR3 is TGTGCCAGCAGCTTAGGAGGATGGGGGGTGTCCAGCACAGATACGCAGTATTTT.

This clonotype was found many times. The chain carries TRBV5-4 and TRBJ2-3; 11 bases align to TRBD2. This CDR3 spans 15 amino acids. Trimming cost V 5 bases and J 2 bases; bases outside gene matches: 4. CDR1 and CDR2 from the germline V gene are SGHNT and YYREEE (reference sequence). The CDR3 loop is CASRRTSGPTDTQYF. Written as DNA, the CDR3 is TGTGCCAGCAGGCGGACTAGCGGGCCCACAGATACGCAGTATTTT.

This clonotype was seen many times. V and J are TRBV7-2 and TRBJ2-3, with D maybe TRBD1 (5 bases). Germline loops: CDR1 SGHTA, CDR2 FQGNSA. The CDR3 covers 13 residues. V lost 3 bases, J lost 5 bases, and 9 bases lay in between. CDR3 loop: CASSFGREDTQYF. CDR3 DNA sequence: TGTGCCAGCAGCTTTGGCAGGGAAGATACGCAGTATTTT.

This clonotype has at least ten counts. The V and J genes are TRBV5-1 and TRBJ2-3; 7 bases agree with TRBD1. This CDR3 has 15 residues. Germline-derived CDR1 and CDR2 are SGHRS and YFSETQ. V dropped 9 bases and J dropped 2; count of bases not matched to a gene: 12. This CDR3 reads CATTVGRGSTDTQYF. The CDR3 region has the DNA TGCGCCACCACAGTGGGCAGGGGGTCCACAGATACGCAGTATTTT.

There are many counts of this clonotype. The CDR3 nucleotides read TGTGCCAGCAGCTTAGCTTCGACAGGCGGGTACGAGCAGTACTTC. It encodes CASSLASTGGYEQYF. V and J are TRBV7-2 and TRBJ2-7; possibly TRBD1 for D (6 bases). The CDR3 totals 15 residues. V was clipped by 0 bases and J by 4 bases, with 13 bases between them. Germline-derived CDR1 and CDR2 are SGHTA and FQGNSA.